These 24 T cell receptor beta chains came from one sample sequenced in a study of CD8+CD57+ T cells in acquired aplastic anemia (dated by TCRdb to 2017 to 2018). Reads for this sample came from an Illumina HiSeq 2000. Genomic DNA served as template for TCR beta VDJ combination and CDR3 sequence profiling. Using fastp trimming at Q25 and MiXCR clonotype assembly, TCRdb reanalyzed the public sequencing data and kept in-frame beta chains. Each entry is one CDR3 protein sequence, shown with its most common DNA and genes. Counted in this sample were some 220,000 distinct CDR3 sequences; approximately 35% of them appeared once. Together, the top ten hold roughly 1.1% of the sample. The sample taken for sequencing was sorted CD4+, CD8+, or CD8+CD57+ T cells (not recorded which) from PBMCs. The receptors come from a human donor in good health, serving as a control.

J is TRBJ2-1 and V is TRBV30, with 7 bases aligning to TRBD1. Germline assignment: CDR1 GTSNPN and CDR2 SVGIG (reference sequence). With 2 bases clipped from V and 4 bases from J, the junction kept 5 bases outside the gene matches. The CDR3 is 14 residues long. CDR3 loop: CAWSRGQPYNEQFF. The CDR3, as DNA: TGTGCCTGGAGTAGGGGACAGCCGTACAATGAGCAGTTCTTC. Combining the CDR3 with reference TRBV30 and TRBJ2-1 gives the whole variable domain SQTIHQWPATLVQPVGSPLSLECTVEGTSNPNLYWYRQAAGRGLQLLFYSVGIGQISSEVPQNLSASRPQDRQFILSSKKLLLSDSGFYLCAWSRGQPYNEQFFGPGTRLTVL.

The rearrangement uses TRBV29-1 and TRBJ1-1, with D hard to call. The length of the CDR3 is 12 residues. Germline values: CDR1 SQVTM, CDR2 ANQGSEA. Trimming pared 1 base from V and 11 bases from J, leaving 14 bases between. CDR3 in DNA: TGCAGCGTTGAAGGCTTCGGGATAGAGGCTTTCTTT. Translated: CSVEGFGIEAFF.

This chain uses TRBV15 with TRBJ2-2; tentative D call: TRBD2 (6 bases). This CDR3 is 13 amino acids long. V was shortened by 5 bases and J by 4 bases, with 8 bases between the two germline ends. The germline V gene has CDR1 LNHNV and CDR2 YYDKDF (reference sequence). Here the CDR3 reads CATSGGSTGELFF. The DNA of the CDR3 is TGTGCCACCAGCGGGGGGAGCACCGGGGAGCTGTTTTTT.

With regard to this clonotype: A read error is possible here, since a much larger clone lies one base away. The rearrangement joins TRBV5-5 to TRBJ1-2; perhaps TRBD1 as D (5 bases). Looked up from germline, CDR1 is SGHKS and CDR2 is YYEKEE (reference sequence). This CDR3 spans 14 amino acids. CDR3 in amino acids: CAGSLDPGVGGYTF. DNA of the CDR3: TGTGCCGGCAGCTTGGATCCGGGGGTAGGTGGCTACACCTTC. The variable domain in full, with the rest retrieved from reference TRBV5-5 and TRBJ1-2, is DAGVTQSPTHLIKTRGQQVTLRCSPISGHKSVSWYQQVLGQGPQFIFQYYEKEERGRGNFPDRFSARQFPNYSSELNVNALLLGDSALYLCAGSLDPGVGGYTFGSGTRLTVV.

Ten or more counts support this clonotype. The chain carries TRBV6-1 and TRBJ2-7, with D unresolved. Germline V gives CDR1 MNHNS, CDR2 SASEGT. V lost 2 bases, J lost 4 bases, and 3 bases lay in between. The CDR3 sequence is 11 residues long. CDR3 amino acids: CASSEIYEQYF. CDR3 DNA: TGTGCCAGCAGTGAAATTTACGAGCAGTACTTC.

In regard to this clonotype: Possible read error: a much larger clone is one base away. It is likely a read error, because the conserved phenylalanine at the end of the CDR3 is missing. The rearrangement uses TRBV20-1 and TRBJ1-1; D not certain. The CDR3 has 15 amino acids. Germline CDR1 reads DFQATT; CDR2 reads SNEGSKA (reference sequence). V lost 5 bases and J lost 4, with 20 bases in between. CDR3 nucleotide sequence: TGCAGTGCTTCCCCCCCCCTACAGAGTAGCACTGAAGCTTTCTCT. It is translated as CSASPPLQSSTEAFS.

This sequence joins TRBV24-1 and TRBJ2-1; TRBD2 matches 10 bases. V shed 6 bases, J shed 4 bases, and the junction held 5 bases outside the gene matches. This CDR3 contains 15 residues. The germline CDR1 and CDR2 sequences are KGHDR and SFDVKD. CDR3 nucleotide sequence: TGTGCCACCAGTTCCTCTAGCGGGAGATACAATGAGCAGTTCTTC. It is translated as CATSSSSGRYNEQFF.

This clonotype has at least ten counts. This chain uses TRBV2 with TRBJ2-2; TRBD1 matches 9 bases. Germline assignment: CDR1 SNHLY and CDR2 FYNNEI. J was trimmed by 3 bases and V by 7 bases; bases with no gene match: 3. This CDR3 spans 14 amino acids. CDR3 bases: TGTGCCAGCACGGGACAGGGATACACCGGGGAGCTGTTTTTT. Amino acids: CASTGQGYTGELFF.

This clonotype was counted between two and nine times. This chain connects TRBV5-1 to TRBJ2-5; 9 bases line up with TRBD2. Germline assignment: CDR1 SGHRS and CDR2 YFSETQ. The V gene end was trimmed by 1 base and the J gene end by 2 bases; junction bases not matched to a gene: 3. This CDR3 has 15 residues. The DNA for the CDR3 is TGCGCCAGCAGCTTGAGCCTAGCGGGACAAGAGACCCAGTACTTC. It codes for CASSLSLAGQETQYF.

The rearrangement links TRBV12-5 to TRBJ2-2; D might be TRBD2 (5 bases). The germline V gene has CDR1 LGHNT and CDR2 FRNRAP. This CDR3 has 15 residues. V was shortened by 3 bases and J by 5 bases, with 13 bases between the two germline ends. This CDR3 reads CASGFYPPGTGELFF. Written as DNA, the CDR3 is TGTGCTAGTGGTTTTTATCCTCCGGGGACCGGGGAGCTGTTTTTT.

As to this clonotype: A much larger clone differs by one base, so this may be a read error. The chain links TRBV2 to TRBJ1-6; 8 positions agree with TRBD1. The germline V gene has CDR1 SNHLY and CDR2 FYNNEI. There are 16 residues in the CDR3. V lost 7 bases to trimming and J lost 6 bases; unmatched junction nucleotides: 11. The CDR3 spells CASNGDAGQANSPLHF. In nucleotides, the CDR3 is TGTGCCAGCAACGGCGATGCGGGACAGGCTAATTCACCCCTCCACTTT.

The chain joins TRBV6-5 to TRBJ1-3; D is unresolved. This CDR3 spans 17 amino acids. Germline assignment: CDR1 MNHEY and CDR2 SVGAGI. V lost 2 bases and J lost 0, with 14 bases in between. The CDR3 nucleotides read TGTGCCAGCAGTTACGGGGTCACAGCGAGCTCTGGAAACACCATATATTTT. Protein: CASSYGVTASSGNTIYF.

The table lists this clonotype with a few counts. V is TRBV27 and J is TRBJ1-2, with unresolved D. Looked up from germline, CDR1 is MNHEY and CDR2 is SMNVEV (reference sequence). Trimming removed 2 bases at V and 6 bases at J, with 10 bases between. The CDR3 has 13 residues. The CDR3 is CASSLGLSDGYTF. Here the CDR3 DNA reads TGTGCCAGCAGTTTAGGTCTATCTGATGGCTACACCTTC.

This clonotype was recorded once. The chain is built from TRBV29-1 and TRBJ2-7, with D maybe TRBD1 (6 bases). Trimming stripped 5 bases from V and 4 bases from J, with 12 bases between. The CDR3 spans 12 residues. Looked up from germline, CDR1 is SQVTM and CDR2 is ANQGSEA. CDR3 region: CSVRTGTYEQYF. As DNA, the CDR3 is TGCAGCGTTCGAACAGGGACGTACGAGCAGTACTTC.

The V and J genes are TRBV2 and TRBJ2-3; 8 bases fit TRBD1. There are 13 residues in the CDR3. Losses at the gene ends were 4 bases for V and 6 bases for J; bases not matched to a gene: 3. CDR1 and CDR2 from the germline V gene are SNHLY and FYNNEI. The CDR3 spells CASSGQGRDTQYF. CDR3 DNA sequence: TGTGCCAGCAGTGGACAGGGGAGGGATACGCAGTATTTT.

Note on this clonotype: An end of the junction does not agree with germline; a read error may underlie this. V gene TRBV19 combines with J gene TRBJ1-5; TRBD1 might be the D (6 bases). This CDR3 is 14 amino acids long. Germline V gives CDR1 LNHDA, CDR2 SQIVND (reference sequence). The CDR3 coding sequence is TGTGCCAGTAGTATACCCAGGGGCAAGCAGCCCCAGCATTTT. This gives the protein CASSIPRGKQPQHF.

This clonotype came up many times. The V gene is TRBV12-3 or TRBV12-4, the J gene TRBJ1-6; 8 bases map to TRBD1. With V trimmed by 5 bases and J by 6 bases, 6 bases remained unmatched. This CDR3 region has 15 residues. CDR3 region: CASSRATGVNSPLHF. CDR3 in DNA: TGTGCCAGCAGTCGCGCGACAGGGGTTAATTCACCCCTCCACTTT.

This clonotype was recorded many times. The chain combines TRBV7-9 with TRBJ1-2; 7 nucleotides agree with TRBD1. The CDR3 extends over 14 amino acids. Germline-derived CDR1 and CDR2 are SEHNR and FQNEAQ (reference sequence). J lost 8 bases, V lost 0 bases, and 6 bases had no gene match. CDR3 residues: CASSLAKQGFGYTF. CDR3 sequence (DNA): TGTGCCAGCAGCTTAGCGAAACAGGGGTTCGGCTACACCTTC.

This clonotype was counted at least ten times. The V call is TRBV13, the J call TRBJ2-7; D is tentatively TRBD1 or TRBD2 (5 bases each). This CDR3 contains 15 residues. V lost 5 bases to trimming and J lost 7 bases, with 21 bases between them. The germline V gene has CDR1 PRHDT and CDR2 FYEKMQ (reference sequence). Here the CDR3 reads CASSIRPGPLVEQYF. DNA for the CDR3: TGTGCCAGCAGCATTAGACCGGGACCCTTGGTAGAGCAGTACTTC.

V usage is TRBV28 and J usage is TRBJ1-6, with a tentative D call TRBD1 (5 bases). From germline, CDR1 is MDHEN and CDR2 SYDVKM. The length of the CDR3 is 13 residues. The V end lost 6 bases, the J end lost 13 bases, and 16 bases lay between the germline ends. CDR3: CASSAWGLAPLHF. For the CDR3, the DNA is TGTGCCAGCAGCGCCTGGGGGTTAGCGCCCCTCCACTTT.

This clonotype has ten or more counts. This chain links TRBV2 with TRBJ1-1, with 9 bases identical to TRBD1. Germline V CDR1 and CDR2: SNHLY, FYNNEI. V lost 6 bases, J lost 0 bases, and 5 bases stayed unmatched. The CDR3 is 15 residues long. The CDR3 here is CASRDRGYMNTEAFF. The CDR3, as DNA: TGTGCCAGCAGGGACAGGGGCTACATGAACACTGAAGCTTTCTTT. The entire variable domain, with the rest obtained from reference TRBV2 and TRBJ1-1, is as follows: EPEVTQTPSHQVTQMGQEVILRCVPISNHLYFYWYRQILGQKVEFLVSFYNNEISEKSEIFDDQFSVERPDGSNFTLKIRSTKLEDSAMYFCASRDRGYMNTEAFFGQGTRLTVV.

The table lists this clonotype with many counts. The chain is built from TRBV2 and TRBJ1-5; D unclear. The CDR3 sequence is 15 residues long. Trimming cost V 2 bases and J 0 bases, with 8 bases left between them. Germline V gives CDR1 SNHLY, CDR2 FYNNEI. This CDR3 reads CASSELGNSNQPQHF. The CDR3 region has the DNA TGTGCCAGCAGTGAATTAGGTAATAGCAATCAGCCCCAGCATTTT.

This clonotype was counted once. V and J are TRBV7-9 and TRBJ2-6; D is uncertain. CDR3 length: 15 amino acids. Trimming left V 0 bases short and J 0 bases short, with 3 bases between. Looked up from germline, CDR1 is SEHNR and CDR2 is FQNEAQ (reference sequence). This chain's CDR3 is CASSLAGSGANVLTF. Here the CDR3 DNA reads TGTGCCAGCAGCTTAGCCGGCTCTGGGGCCAACGTCCTGACTTTC.

This clonotype came up many times. The chain has TRBV6-1 and TRBJ1-2; D may be TRBD1 (5 bases). Deletions cut 6 bases from V and 7 bases from J, with 12 bases between. Germline V gene data show CDR1 as MNHNS and CDR2 as SASEGT. This CDR3 region has 12 residues. The CDR3 DNA reads as TGTGCCAGCAGCCCCCGGCAGGGTGGCTACACCTTC. This sequence encodes CASSPRQGGYTF.